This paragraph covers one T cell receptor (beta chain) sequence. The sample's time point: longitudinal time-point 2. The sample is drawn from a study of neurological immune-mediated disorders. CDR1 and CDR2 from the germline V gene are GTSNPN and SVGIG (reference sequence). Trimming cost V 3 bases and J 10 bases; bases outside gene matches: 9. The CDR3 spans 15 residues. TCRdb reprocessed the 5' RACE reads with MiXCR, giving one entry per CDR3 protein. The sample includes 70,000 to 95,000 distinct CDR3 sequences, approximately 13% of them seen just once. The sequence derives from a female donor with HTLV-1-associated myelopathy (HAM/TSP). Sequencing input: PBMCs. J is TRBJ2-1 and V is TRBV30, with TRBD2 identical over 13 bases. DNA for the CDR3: TGTGCCTGGAGGAAGACTAGCGGGGGGCTAAGGGAGCAGTTCTTC. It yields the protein CAWRKTSGGLREQFF.